Listed here are 14 T cell receptor beta chains from one sample, sequenced in a study of T cell responses to AZD1222 COVID-19 vaccine. Generated by immunoSEQ multiplex PCR, the TCRdb table keeps only in-frame clones and is missing some. Among around 150,000 clones listed, around nine tenths were seen once. The source material was peripheral blood, sampled 28 days after the second AZD1222 dose. The receptors were gathered from an adult who received the AZD1222 COVID-19 vaccine.

The chain uses TRBV7-2 and TRBJ1-4; D unresolved. The CDR3 loop spans 14 amino acids. V was trimmed by 5 bases and J by 6 bases, leaving 13 bases between them. From germline, CDR1 is SGHTA and CDR2 FQGNSA. CDR3 nucleotides: TGTGCCAGCAGCCTTAGCCCGGGGTATGAAAAACTGTTTTTT. Encoded protein: CASSLSPGYEKLFF.

V and J are TRBV6-5 and TRBJ1-5, with D tentatively TRBD1 (6 bases). V was pared by 7 bases and J by 6 bases, with 10 bases between. Germline V CDR1 and CDR2: MNHEY, SVGAGI. The CDR3 has 12 residues. This CDR3 reads CASTEGGQPQHF. Here the CDR3 DNA reads TGTGCCAGCACCGAGGGGGGTCAGCCCCAGCATTTT.

The chain has TRBV6-5 and TRBJ2-1; 7 bases are shared with TRBD1. The J segment lost 0 bases and the V segment lost 6 bases, leaving 5 bases of the junction unmatched. CDR3 length equals 15 residues. Per the germline V gene, CDR1 is MNHEY and CDR2 is SVGAGI. The CDR3 DNA reads TGTGCCAGCAGCGGCGGACAGGACTCCTACAATGAGCAGTTCTTC. It encodes CASSGGQDSYNEQFF.

The CDR3 region is CASSYSGTEVYGYTF. DNA of the CDR3: TGTGCCAGCAGTTACTCGGGGACAGAAGTCTATGGCTACACCTTC. This rearrangement joins TRBV6-5 to TRBJ1-2, with TRBD1 matching 7 bases. The V gene's germline CDR1 is MNHEY and CDR2 SVGAGI. V shed 0 bases and J 4 bases; nucleotides not matched to a gene: 5. The CDR3 is made up of 15 amino acids.

The V and J genes are TRBV6-5 and TRBJ1-3, with D uncertain. The CDR3 length is 13 residues. CDR1 is MNHEY, CDR2 SVGAGI, per germline. V gave up 8 bases and J gave up 0 bases, with 8 bases separating them. This chain's CDR3 is CASRRISGNTIYF. DNA of the CDR3: TGTGCCAGCCGACGGATCTCTGGAAACACCATATATTTT.

This clone was detected a few times. The chain employs TRBV27 and TRBJ2-3; D ambiguous. CDR1 and CDR2 (germline): MNHEY, SMNVEV (reference sequence). This CDR3 spans 18 amino acids. V was trimmed by 5 bases and J by 2 bases, leaving 23 bases between them. The CDR3 protein is CASSPLAPVAGPTDTQYF. In DNA form, the CDR3 reads TGTGCCAGCAGTCCACTTGCCCCGGTGGCCGGCCCCACAGATACGCAGTATTTT.

The chain has TRBV6-1 and TRBJ2-2; 11 positions match TRBD2. Germline CDR1 MNHNS, CDR2 SASEGT. J gave up 2 bases and V 4 bases, and 6 bases lay outside the gene matches. The CDR3 is made up of 17 amino acids. CDR3 bases: TGTGCCAGCAGTGCAGTGACTAGCGGGGCTAACACCGGGGAGCTGTTTTTT. Its protein product is CASSAVTSGANTGELFF.

This rearrangement joins TRBV4-1 to TRBJ2-7, with no clear D. The germline V gene has CDR1 MGHRA and CDR2 YSYEKL. The length of the CDR3 is 14 residues. Trimming stripped 1 base from V and 6 bases from J, with 13 bases between. CDR3 region: CASSQGTAPTEQYF. The CDR3, as DNA: TGCGCCAGCAGCCAAGGTACAGCCCCTACCGAGCAGTACTTC.

The chain is built from TRBV3-1 (or the pseudogene TRBV3-2) and TRBJ1-2, with TRBD1 matching 7 bases. Germline assignment: CDR1 LGHDT and CDR2 YNNKEL (reference sequence). V was pared by 3 bases and J by 4 bases, with 5 bases of the junction left unmatched. The CDR3 has 14 amino acids. The CDR3 loop reads CASSHRDRLYGYTF. The DNA of the CDR3 is TGTGCCAGCAGCCACCGGGACAGACTCTATGGCTACACCTTC.

This clone has a single count. The chain carries TRBV5-5 and TRBJ1-3; D gene unclear. Trimming cost V 0 bases and J 0 bases, with 13 bases left between them. There are 17 residues in the CDR3. CDR1 and CDR2 from the germline V gene are SGHKS and YYEKEE (reference sequence). CDR3 sequence (DNA): TGTGCCAGCAGCTTGGTTGTGTTTTCCCGCTCTGGAAACACCATATATTTT. Translation gives CASSLVVFSRSGNTIYF.

This clone was picked up one time. The chain recombines TRBV18 with TRBJ2-7; no clear D. The CDR3 totals 12 residues. V lost 4 bases and J lost 0, with 4 bases in between. CDR1 KGHSH and CDR2 LQKENI come from the germline V gene. The CDR3 protein is CASSRDSYEQYF. The CDR3 DNA is TGTGCCAGCTCACGGGACTCCTACGAGCAGTACTTC.

This clone was counted between two and nine times. CDR3 DNA: TGTGCCAGCAGCACCACAGGCCGAAGCTCCTACGAGCAGTACTTC. Amino acid sequence: CASSTTGRSSYEQYF. The chain joins TRBV7-9 to TRBJ2-7; tentative D call: TRBD1 (5 bases). Germline V gives CDR1 SEHNR, CDR2 FQNEAQ (reference sequence). Between the trimmed V and J ends, which lost 5 bases and 0 bases, there was a span of 14 bases. This CDR3 comprises 15 residues.

The chain recombines TRBV7-8 with TRBJ1-1; D not certain. The germline CDR1 and CDR2 sequences are SGHVS and FQNEAQ. This CDR3 contains 15 residues. The ends were cut back, 1 base at V and 0 bases at J, with 9 bases in the middle. The CDR3 nucleotides are TGTGCCAGCAGCTTAGGACTTGGGTTGAACACTGAAGCTTTCTTT. Its translation: CASSLGLGLNTEAFF.

CDR3 amino acids: CASSLGTGGSFF. CDR3 coding DNA: TGTGCCAGCAGCTTAGGGACCGGGGGGTCGTTCTTC. The chain employs TRBV7-9 and TRBJ2-1; 7 nucleotides line up with TRBD2. The CDR3 contains 12 residues. Looked up from germline, CDR1 is SEHNR and CDR2 is FQNEAQ (reference sequence). J gave up 15 bases and V 1 base, and 6 bases lay outside the gene matches.